The 19 T cell receptor beta chains listed next were all sequenced from one sample in a study of human thymus T cells (dated by TCRdb to the early 2020s). Receptor amplification or capture employed the immunoSEQ multiplex PCR assay. TCRdb stores this immuneACCESS table with in-frame sequences only. Part of the clones is absent; in the studies checked, under half of the shortfall reflects unresolved V genes, and no reason is known for the rest. The sample table contains around 120,000 clones; only one count was recorded for about 94% of them. Roughly 0.024% of the sample rests with the top ten. Thymus tissue was collected as surgical resects that were removed during corrective cardiac surgery. The sample consisted of thymus tissue. Source of these receptors: a boy in the first two years of life with a congenital heart defect but otherwise immunologically healthy.

This clone has only a few counts. This chain joins TRBV29-1 and TRBJ1-1; possible D gene TRBD1, 5 bases. In germline, CDR1 is SQVTM, CDR2 ANQGSEA. Trimming left V 0 bases short and J 8 bases short, with 13 bases between. The CDR3 runs 13 residues. CDR3 amino acids: CSVEDLHRTEAFF. CDR3 DNA: TGCAGCGTTGAAGATCTTCATAGGACAGAAGCTTTCTTT. The entire variable domain, with the rest obtained from reference TRBV29-1 and TRBJ1-1, is as follows: SAVISQKPSRDICQRGTSLTIQCQVDSQVTMMFWYRQQPGQSLTLIATANQGSEATYESGFVIDKFPISRPNLTFSTLTVSNMSPEDSSIYLCSVEDLHRTEAFFGQGTRLTVV.

This chain joins TRBV4-3 and TRBJ2-3, with 10 bases identical to TRBD2. The CDR3 runs to 21 residues. Unmatched junction bases numbered 19, after V lost 4 bases and J lost 0 bases. Germline V gives CDR1 LGHNA, CDR2 YSLEER. The CDR3: CASSLHLGQRGGRPSTDTQYF. DNA of the CDR3: TGCGCCAGCAGCCTTCACTTAGGTCAGCGGGGGGGAAGGCCTAGCACAGATACGCAGTATTTT.

V and J are TRBV5-6 and TRBJ2-5, with a tentative D call TRBD2 (6 bases). Trimming took 4 bases from V and 5 from J, leaving 18 bases between them. CDR1 is SGHDT, CDR2 YYEEEE, per germline. This CDR3 has 15 amino acids. The CDR3: CASSPGLHLGETQYF. In DNA form, the CDR3 reads TGTGCCAGCAGCCCGGGACTCCATCTAGGGGAGACCCAGTACTTC.

The genes are TRBV4-1 and TRBJ2-3, with D perhaps matching TRBD2 (6 bases). The CDR3 runs to 16 residues. Trimming stripped 4 bases from V and 2 bases from J, with 16 bases between. The germline gives CDR1 MGHRA, CDR2 YSYEKL. The CDR3 protein is CASSRGVGLLTDTQYF. CDR3 bases: TGCGCCAGCAGCCGGGGGGTGGGACTCCTCACAGATACGCAGTATTTT.

The V and J genes are TRBV6-1 and TRBJ2-5, with D unclear. This CDR3 comprises 13 residues. Germline assignment: CDR1 MNHNS and CDR2 SASEGT. Trimming took off 5 bases at V and 5 bases at J, with 12 bases between the two ends. The CDR3: CASSSFLRETQYF. DNA of the CDR3: TGTGCCAGCAGTTCATTCCTACGGGAGACCCAGTACTTC.

V is TRBV7-6 and J is TRBJ1-1; a possible D gene is TRBD1 (5 bases). Trimming removed 2 bases from V and 0 bases from J, with 25 bases in between. Germline-derived CDR1 and CDR2 are SGHVS and FNYEAQ. CDR3 size: 20 residues. The CDR3 loop is CASSLIATEGLTLLNTEAFF. The DNA for the CDR3 is TGTGCCAGCAGCTTAATCGCGACAGAGGGACTCACCCTGCTGAACACTGAAGCTTTCTTT.

The V and J genes are TRBV2 and TRBJ2-1; the match to TRBD2 covers 10 bases. The V and J ends lost 6 bases and 9 bases, in that order; junction bases with no gene match: 8. The germline CDR1 and CDR2 sequences are SNHLY and FYNNEI. The CDR3 contains 14 residues. The CDR3 here is CASRESGGAGEQFF. CDR3 in DNA: TGTGCCAGCAGGGAAAGCGGGGGGGCCGGTGAGCAGTTCTTC.

The V gene is TRBV6-1, the J gene TRBJ1-2; 7 bases are shared with TRBD1. From germline, CDR1 is MNHNS and CDR2 SASEGT. The ends lost 8 bases at V and 6 bases at J; junction bases unmatched: 9. The CDR3 length is 13 residues. CDR3 loop: CASPERGQNGYTF. The CDR3 nucleotides are TGTGCCAGCCCCGAGAGGGGACAGAATGGCTACACCTTC.

V usage is TRBV6-6 and J usage is TRBJ1-2, with TRBD1 as a possible D gene (6 bases). The germline gives CDR1 MNHNY, CDR2 SVGAGI (reference sequence). Trimming shortened V by 5 bases and J by 8 bases, and 21 bases separated the two germline ends. The CDR3 runs 15 residues. CDR3 loop: CASSHTGTRVGGYTF. The DNA of the CDR3 is TGTGCCAGCAGTCACACAGGGACCCGGGTCGGAGGCTACACCTTC.

The chain is built from TRBV13 and TRBJ2-7; D gene unclear. Germline V CDR1 and CDR2: PRHDT, FYEKMQ (reference sequence). Between the trimmed V and J ends, which lost 0 bases and 2 bases, there was a span of 11 bases. This CDR3 has 15 amino acids. CDR3 DNA: TGTGCCAGCAGCTTAGGACACTCAGAACCCTACGAGCAGTACTTC. It is translated as CASSLGHSEPYEQYF.

This clone has more than one count but fewer than ten. This sequence joins TRBV4-3 and TRBJ1-1; no clear D. The CDR3 is 13 residues long. V dropped 0 bases and J dropped 7 bases, with 9 bases sitting between them. Germline CDR1 is LGHNA and CDR2 is YSLEER. The chain's CDR3 is CASSQERADEAFF. In DNA, the CDR3 is TGCGCCAGCAGCCAAGAGCGGGCGGATGAAGCTTTCTTT.

The chain uses TRBV5-4 and TRBJ1-1, with 8 bases aligning to TRBD1. CDR3 length: 17 amino acids. Germline V gene sequence: CDR1 SGHNT, CDR2 YYREEE (reference sequence). The J segment lost 3 bases and the V segment lost 3 bases, leaving 13 bases of the junction unmatched. The CDR3 reads CASSSLTGDKTDTEAFF. The DNA for the CDR3 is TGTGCCAGCAGCTCACTGACAGGGGATAAAACGGACACTGAAGCTTTCTTT.

J is TRBJ1-2 and V is TRBV5-8; no clear D gene. The V gene lost 6 bases and the J gene lost 8 bases, with 11 bases spanning the gap. CDR3 length: 11 amino acids. Germline-derived CDR1 and CDR2 are SGHTS and YDEGEE. This CDR3 reads CASTRPDGYTF. DNA of the CDR3: TGTGCCAGCACCCGGCCGGACGGCTACACCTTC.

The gene calls are TRBV5-6 and TRBJ2-7; TRBD2 matches at 8 bases. The CDR3 spans 16 residues. Losses at the gene ends were 0 bases for V and 5 bases for J; bases not matched to a gene: 10. Germline V gene data show CDR1 as SGHDT and CDR2 as YYEEEE. The CDR3 spells CASSLAQRGGPDEQYF. CDR3 nucleotide sequence: TGTGCCAGCAGCTTGGCCCAACGGGGGGGGCCGGACGAGCAGTACTTC.

This chain connects TRBV6-5 to TRBJ2-5; D is uncertain. The CDR3 is 14 residues long. Trimming left V 0 bases short and J 3 bases short, with 8 bases between. Germline V gives CDR1 MNHEY, CDR2 SVGAGI. The CDR3 sequence is CASSYSAQKETQYF. The CDR3 nucleotides read TGTGCCAGCAGTTACTCGGCACAGAAAGAGACCCAGTACTTC.

The V call is TRBV20-1, the J call TRBJ2-1, with 7 bases matching TRBD1. V lost 5 bases and J lost 8; bases outside the gene matches: 3. Germline values: CDR1 DFQATT, CDR2 SNEGSKA (reference sequence). The CDR3 runs 11 residues. The CDR3 protein is CSAQGVDEQFF. The CDR3 DNA follows: TGCAGTGCTCAGGGGGTAGATGAGCAGTTCTTC.

The rearrangement uses TRBV27 and TRBJ2-5, with 7 bases lining up with TRBD1. Germline loops: CDR1 MNHEY, CDR2 SMNVEV (reference sequence). The ends lost 8 bases at V and 2 bases at J; junction bases unmatched: 11. The CDR3 covers 15 residues. The CDR3 nucleotides are TGTGCCAGCCGGGACAGCTTTGACCTTCAAGAGACCCAGTACTTC. Its protein is CASRDSFDLQETQYF.

The V call is TRBV11-3, the J call TRBJ2-5; D might be TRBD1 (5 bases). Germline V gene lookup returns CDR1 SGHNT and CDR2 YENEEA. The germline V and J ends were trimmed by 1 base and 3 bases, with 9 bases remaining between them. The CDR3 spans 14 residues. For the CDR3, the DNA is TGTGCCAGCAGCTTAGGGGTCAGGGAAGAGACCCAGTACTTC. Translated, it gives CASSLGVREETQYF.

V usage is TRBV28 and J usage is TRBJ2-7; TRBD1 agrees at 9 bases. The CDR3 loop spans 14 amino acids. V trimming: 3 bases; J trimming: 3 bases; junction bases outside the gene matches: 3. Germline values: CDR1 MDHEN, CDR2 SYDVKM. CDR3 amino acids: CASSFPGQGYEQYF. The CDR3 DNA follows: TGTGCCAGCAGTTTCCCGGGACAGGGCTACGAGCAGTACTTC.